Each of the 5 T cell receptor beta chains below was sequenced from the same sample in a study of cytomegalovirus exposure and HLA in healthy donors. Use of 60 Vbeta and 13 Jbeta primers characterized the PCR. The protocol was immunoSEQ multiplex PCR, while the TCRdb copy is restricted to in-frame clones and leaves out a portion. This sample has roughly 110,000 clones, with roughly 77% found just once. Sequences were obtained from PBMCs. The receptors were gathered from a man aged 35 to 55 in good health and CMV-seronegative.

V usage is TRBV7-6 and J usage is TRBJ2-3, with TRBD2 identical over 7 bases. Per the germline V gene, CDR1 is SGHVS and CDR2 is FNYEAQ. The CDR3 runs to 16 residues. Trimming took 0 bases from V and 3 from J; bases not matched to a gene: 6. The chain's CDR3 is CASSLAGGSQTDTQYF. The DNA of the CDR3 is TGTGCCAGCAGCTTAGCGGGGGGGAGTCAAACAGATACGCAGTATTTT.

The gene calls are TRBV27 and TRBJ1-2, with a weak D call TRBD1 (5 bases). This CDR3 is built from 13 residues. In germline, CDR1 is MNHEY, CDR2 SMNVEV (reference sequence). Trimming took off 7 bases at V and 3 bases at J, with 12 bases between the two ends. The CDR3, as DNA: TGTGCCAGCACCTCCGGGACTCACTATGGCTACACCTTC. Encoded protein: CASTSGTHYGYTF.

The chain couples TRBV2 to TRBJ1-4; 7 bases align to TRBD1. Germline CDR1 and CDR2: SNHLY and FYNNEI. J gave up 3 bases and V 5 bases, and 3 bases lay outside the gene matches. This CDR3 has 14 amino acids. The CDR3 nucleotides are TGTGCCAGCAGTCCGGGACAGCCTAATGAAAAACTGTTTTTT. Its translation: CASSPGQPNEKLFF.

The chain has TRBV10-3 and TRBJ2-7; 7 positions match TRBD1. The CDR3 is 13 residues long. V was pared by 11 bases and J by 1 base, with 8 bases of the junction left unmatched. CDR1 and CDR2 from the germline V gene are ENHRY and SYGVKD. CDR3 sequence reads: CAVLLRGSYEQYF. CDR3 sequence (DNA): TGTGCCGTCTTGCTCAGGGGGTCCTACGAGCAGTACTTC.

This chain links TRBV6-6 with TRBJ2-5, with 7 bases identical to TRBD2. V lost 2 bases to trimming and J lost 2 bases; unmatched junction nucleotides: 5. CDR3 length: 15 residues. In germline, CDR1 is MNHNY, CDR2 SVGAGI (reference sequence). As DNA, the CDR3 is TGTGCCAGCAGTTACCCTGGGGGGGGACAAGAGACCCAGTACTTC. Residues: CASSYPGGGQETQYF.